This TCR beta chain is drawn from a study of cytomegalovirus exposure and HLA in healthy donors. General study results and limits: Researchers catalogued about 150 TCR beta chains as cytomegalovirus-associated. It was reportedly the case that the classifier diagnosed cytomegalovirus status with high specificity and sensitivity.

Repertoires were generated with immunoSEQ multiplex PCR, while TCRdb's copy carries only in-frame clones and drops some. The profile shows about 170,000 clones, about 86% of them singletons. CDR3 length: 14 residues. The ends lost 4 bases at V and 2 bases at J; junction bases unmatched: 4. From germline, CDR1 is MNHEY and CDR2 SVGAGI. To note about this clone: The antigen is not known.

The TCR originated in a woman younger than 45 in good health and CMV-seronegative. The sequenced sample was PBMCs. The rearrangement joins TRBV6-5 to TRBJ2-7, with 8 bases lining up with TRBD2. DNA for the CDR3: TGTGCCAGCAGTTTTAGCGGGGAAGCCTACGAGCAGTACTTC. Translation gives CASSFSGEAYEQYF.